This T cell receptor beta chain was observed in a study of CD8+CD57+ T cells in acquired aplastic anemia. Across the whole study: The sorted CD4+ and CD8+ cells yielded an average around 3.4 ug of DNA. Study outcomes and limitations: A significant difference in CD8+ Simpson's diversity between patients and controls was not found. Patients and controls shared over 25 CD8+ CDR3 sequences, which appeared highly expressed in patients and within their immunodominant clones.

Genomic DNA served as template for TCR beta VDJ and CDR3 profiling. TCRdb fed the reads into MiXCR, producing one record per CDR3 protein. The table has about 190,000 distinct CDR3 sequences, less than 60% seen once; the top ten hold over 7.5%. Selection for sequencing was limited to patients who had shown CD8+CD57+ cell expansion by flow cytometry. The length of the CDR3 is 13 residues. Trimming took off 5 bases at V and 1 base at J, with 8 bases between the two ends. The table lists this clonotype with many counts. The antigen is undetermined. The TCR comes from a human donor with aplastic anemia. The V call is TRBV12-3 or TRBV12-4, the J call TRBJ2-5; TRBD1 or TRBD2 may be the D gene (5 bases each). The sequenced sample was sorted CD4+, CD8+, or CD8+CD57+ T cells (not recorded which) from PBMCs. CDR3 DNA: TGTGCCAGCAGTGGGGGAGTCCAAGAGACCCAGTACTTC. Its protein is CASSGGVQETQYF.